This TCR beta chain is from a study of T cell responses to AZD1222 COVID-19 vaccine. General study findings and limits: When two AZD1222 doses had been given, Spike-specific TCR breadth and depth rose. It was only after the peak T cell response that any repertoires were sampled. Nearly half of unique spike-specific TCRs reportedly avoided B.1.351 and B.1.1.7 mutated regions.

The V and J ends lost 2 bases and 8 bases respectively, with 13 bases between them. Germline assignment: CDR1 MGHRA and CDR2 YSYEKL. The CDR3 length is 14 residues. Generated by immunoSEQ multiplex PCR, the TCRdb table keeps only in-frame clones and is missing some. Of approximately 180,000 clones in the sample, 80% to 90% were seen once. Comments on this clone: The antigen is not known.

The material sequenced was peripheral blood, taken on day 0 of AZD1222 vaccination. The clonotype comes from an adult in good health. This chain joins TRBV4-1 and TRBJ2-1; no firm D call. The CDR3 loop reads CASSQFGSGDEQFF. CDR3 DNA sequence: TGCGCCAGCAGCCAATTTGGTTCCGGCGATGAGCAGTTCTTC.